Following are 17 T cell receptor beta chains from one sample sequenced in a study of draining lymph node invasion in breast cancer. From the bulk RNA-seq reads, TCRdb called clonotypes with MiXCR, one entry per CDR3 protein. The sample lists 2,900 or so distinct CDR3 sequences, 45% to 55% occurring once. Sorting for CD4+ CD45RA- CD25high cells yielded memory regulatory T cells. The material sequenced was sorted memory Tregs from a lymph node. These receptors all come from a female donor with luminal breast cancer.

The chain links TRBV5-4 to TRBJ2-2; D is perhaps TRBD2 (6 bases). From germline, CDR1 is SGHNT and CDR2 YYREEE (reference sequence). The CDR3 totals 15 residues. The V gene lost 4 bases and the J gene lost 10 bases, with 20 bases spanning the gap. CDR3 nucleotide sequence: TGTGCCAGCAGCACAAGCGGGTACTGGAGGTCGGAGCTGTTTTTT. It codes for CASSTSGYWRSELFF.

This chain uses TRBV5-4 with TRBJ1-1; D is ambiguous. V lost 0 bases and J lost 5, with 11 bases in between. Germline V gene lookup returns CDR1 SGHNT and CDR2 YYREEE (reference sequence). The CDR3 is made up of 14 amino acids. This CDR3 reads CASSLGVVGTEAFF. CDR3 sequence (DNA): TGTGCCAGCAGCTTGGGGGTCGTAGGGACTGAAGCTTTCTTT. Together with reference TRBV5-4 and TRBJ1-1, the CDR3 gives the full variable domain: ETGVTQSPTHLIKTRGQQVTLRCSSQSGHNTVSWYQQALGQGPQFIFQYYREEENGRGNFPPRFSGLQFPNYSSELNVNALELDDSALYLCASSLGVVGTEAFFGQGTRLTVV.

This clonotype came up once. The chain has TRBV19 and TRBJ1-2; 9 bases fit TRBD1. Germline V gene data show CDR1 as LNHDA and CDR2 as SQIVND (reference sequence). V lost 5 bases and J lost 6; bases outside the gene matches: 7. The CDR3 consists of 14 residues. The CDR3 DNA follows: TGTGCCAGTAGTCTAAACAGGGGGCAGGATGGCTACACCTTC. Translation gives CASSLNRGQDGYTF.

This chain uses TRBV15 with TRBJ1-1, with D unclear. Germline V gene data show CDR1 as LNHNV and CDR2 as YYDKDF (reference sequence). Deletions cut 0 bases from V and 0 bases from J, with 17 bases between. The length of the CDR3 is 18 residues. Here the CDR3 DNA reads TGTGCCACCAGCAGAGATAGCAGGAACCTATTCATGAACACTGAAGCTTTCTTT. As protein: CATSRDSRNLFMNTEAFF.

The CDR3 spells CASSYSPASSGNTIYF. CDR3 DNA: TGTGCCAGCAGTTACTCACCGGCATCCTCTGGAAACACCATATATTTT. This chain links TRBV6-5 with TRBJ1-3; D gene unclear. V shed 0 bases and J shed 0 bases, with 9 bases lying between them. Germline CDR1 and CDR2: MNHEY and SVGAGI. The CDR3 totals 16 residues.

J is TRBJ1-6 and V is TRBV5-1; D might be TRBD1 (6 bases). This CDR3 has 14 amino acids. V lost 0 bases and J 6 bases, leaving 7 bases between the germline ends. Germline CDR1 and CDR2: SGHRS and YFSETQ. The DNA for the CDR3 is TGCGCCAGCAGCTTGGAGGGGGGTAATTCACCCCTCCACTTT. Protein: CASSLEGGNSPLHF.

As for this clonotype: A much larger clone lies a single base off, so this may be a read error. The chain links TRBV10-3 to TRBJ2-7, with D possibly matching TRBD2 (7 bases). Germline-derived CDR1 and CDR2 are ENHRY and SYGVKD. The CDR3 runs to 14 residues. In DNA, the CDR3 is TGTGCCATCAGTGTCCTGGGCGGGGGCCACGAGCAGTGCTTC. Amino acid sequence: CAISVLGGGHEQCF.

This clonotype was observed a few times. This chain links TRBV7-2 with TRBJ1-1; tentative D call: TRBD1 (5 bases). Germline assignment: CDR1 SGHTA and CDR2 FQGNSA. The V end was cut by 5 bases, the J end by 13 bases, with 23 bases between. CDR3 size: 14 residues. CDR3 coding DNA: TGTGCCAGCAGCCCACTGGCTGGGGCCCCTGAGGGTTTCTTT. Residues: CASSPLAGAPEGFF.

The CDR3 sequence: CASSARHTATNEKLFF. In DNA form, the CDR3 reads TGTGCCAGCAGTGCCAGACACACGGCAACTAATGAAAAACTGTTTTTT. This rearrangement joins TRBV27 to TRBJ1-4; D unclear. Germline CDR1 reads MNHEY; CDR2 reads SMNVEV (reference sequence). The V end lost 5 bases, the J end lost 0 bases, and 13 bases lay between the germline ends. There are 16 residues in the CDR3.

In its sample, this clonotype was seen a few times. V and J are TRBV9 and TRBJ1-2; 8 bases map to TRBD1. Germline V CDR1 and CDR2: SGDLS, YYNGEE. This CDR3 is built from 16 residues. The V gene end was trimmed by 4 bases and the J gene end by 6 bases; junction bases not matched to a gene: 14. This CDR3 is CASSPDVTGDVDGYTF. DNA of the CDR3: TGTGCCAGCAGCCCAGACGTGACAGGGGATGTTGATGGCTACACCTTC.

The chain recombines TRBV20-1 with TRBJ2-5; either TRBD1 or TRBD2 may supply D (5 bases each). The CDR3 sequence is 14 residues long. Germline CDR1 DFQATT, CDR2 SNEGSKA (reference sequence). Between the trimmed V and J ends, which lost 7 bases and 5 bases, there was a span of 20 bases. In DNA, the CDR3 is TGCAGTGAAACAAGACAGCCGACGGGGGAGACCCAGTACTTC. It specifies CSETRQPTGETQYF.

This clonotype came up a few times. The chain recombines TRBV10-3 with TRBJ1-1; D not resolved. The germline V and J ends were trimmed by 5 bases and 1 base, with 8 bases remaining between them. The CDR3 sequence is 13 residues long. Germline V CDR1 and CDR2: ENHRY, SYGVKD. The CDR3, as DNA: TGTGCCATCAGTCCGACGGGGAACACTGAAGCTTTCTTT. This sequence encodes CAISPTGNTEAFF.

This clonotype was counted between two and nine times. Here the CDR3 DNA reads TGTGCCAGCAGCCCCGCAGGGGGCCTCACCTTC. Translation: CASSPAGGLTF. The chain couples TRBV6-1 to TRBJ1-2; TRBD1 aligns across 8 bases. The J segment lost 13 bases and the V segment lost 6 bases, leaving 7 bases of the junction unmatched. CDR3 length: 11 residues. Germline lookup yields CDR1 MNHNS and CDR2 SASEGT.

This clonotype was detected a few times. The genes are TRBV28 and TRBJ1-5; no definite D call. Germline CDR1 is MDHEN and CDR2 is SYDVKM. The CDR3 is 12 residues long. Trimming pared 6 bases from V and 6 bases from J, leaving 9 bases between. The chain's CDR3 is CASSSSGQPQHF. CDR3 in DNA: TGTGCCAGCAGCTCCTCCGGTCAGCCCCAGCATTTT.

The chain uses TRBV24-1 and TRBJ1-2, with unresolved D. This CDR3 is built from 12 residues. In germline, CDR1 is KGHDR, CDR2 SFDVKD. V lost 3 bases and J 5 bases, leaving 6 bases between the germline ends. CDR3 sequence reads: CATSDEVYGYTF. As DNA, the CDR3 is TGTGCCACCAGTGATGAGGTATATGGCTACACCTTC.

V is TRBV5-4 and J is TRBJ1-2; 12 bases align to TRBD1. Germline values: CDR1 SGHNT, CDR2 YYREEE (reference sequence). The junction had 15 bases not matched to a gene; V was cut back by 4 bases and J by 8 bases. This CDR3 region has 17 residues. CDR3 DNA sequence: TGTGCCAGCAGCCTAGCCGGGACAGGGGGCCCCGTCCGAGGCTACACCTTC. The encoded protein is CASSLAGTGGPVRGYTF.

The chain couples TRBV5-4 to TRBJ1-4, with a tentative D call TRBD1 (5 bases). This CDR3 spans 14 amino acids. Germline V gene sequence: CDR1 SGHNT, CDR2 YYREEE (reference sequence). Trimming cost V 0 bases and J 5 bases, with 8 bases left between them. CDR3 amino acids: CASSLAGGNEKLFF. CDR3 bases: TGTGCCAGCAGCTTGGCCGGGGGAAATGAAAAACTGTTTTTT. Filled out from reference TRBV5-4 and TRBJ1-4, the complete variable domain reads ETGVTQSPTHLIKTRGQQVTLRCSSQSGHNTVSWYQQALGQGPQFIFQYYREEENGRGNFPPRFSGLQFPNYSSELNVNALELDDSALYLCASSLAGGNEKLFFGSGTQLSVL.